These T cell receptor beta chains were read from a single sample in a study of regulatory dendritic cells for organ transplantation. No antigen is known for these receptors. Measured with immunoSEQ multiplex PCR; TCRdb has only the in-frame clones, and not every one. The table records approximately 12,000 clones, under 90% of them present only once. Sequences were obtained from naive CD8+ T cells from blood cultured with regulatory dendritic cells. The receptor set was obtained from a human donor in good health. Each CDR3 is given with its conserved first and last residue. Fields, in order: J gene, clone size, D gene, V gene, CDR3 length, CDR3 DNA, CDR3 protein. A D gene is named only where the DNA matches it firmly. Clone size appears in some rows only: once, few, many, or a class for an expanded clone.

TRBJ2-7,NA,TRBD1,TRBV29-1,13,TGCAGCGTCCGGACAGGGGGGCTTGGGGAGCAGTACTTC,CSVRTGGLGEQYF
TRBJ2-4,NA,NA,TRBV5-4,13,TGTGCCAGCAGCTTGGCAGGACAAAACATTCAGTACTTC,CASSLAGQNIQYF
TRBJ1-1,NA,NA,TRBV23-1,15,TGCGCCAGCAGTCACTCCGGGACTGAGAACACTGAAGCTTTCTTT,CASSHSGTENTEAFF
TRBJ2-2,NA,TRBD2,TRBV28,16,TGTGCCAGCAACCTAGCGGGAGGCCGAAAAACCGGGGAGCTGTTTTTT,CASNLAGGRKTGELFF
TRBJ2-1,NA,NA,TRBV10-3,17,TGTGCCATCAGTGACGGGGGGCGGGGGCTCTCCTACAATGAGCAGTTCTTC,CAISDGGRGLSYNEQFF
TRBJ2-1,NA,NA,TRBV4-3,13,TGCGCCAGCAGCCTTTGGGGGGCGGATGAGCAGTTCTTC,CASSLWGADEQFF
TRBJ1-1,NA,NA,TRBV27,15,TGTGCCAGCAGTTTAATGGGGTCGGCGTTCACTGAAGCTTTCTTT,CASSLMGSAFTEAFF
TRBJ1-1,NA,NA,TRBV4-3,16,TGCGCCAGCAGCCAAGGTTGGCGTAAGCGACCCGCTGAAGCTTTCTTT,CASSQGWRKRPAEAFF
TRBJ2-5,NA,NA,TRBV6-5,14,TGTGCCAGCAGTTACGGGGCAGGGCAAGAGGCCCAGTACTTC,CASSYGAGQEAQYF
TRBJ2-7,NA,NA,TRBV6-1,15,TGTGCCAGCAGTGAAGAGGTCCTAGCTAGCTACGAGCAGTACTTC,CASSEEVLASYEQYF
TRBJ1-3,NA,NA,TRBV4-3,15,TGCGCCAGCAGCCAAGATTCAGGGCCCGGAAACACCATATATTTT,CASSQDSGPGNTIYF
TRBJ1-1,few,NA,TRBV7-9,14,TGTGCCAGCAGCTTAGACGGCCAGTTCGCTGAAGCTTTCTTT,CASSLDGQFAEAFF
TRBJ2-3,NA,NA,TRBV18,12,TGTGCCAGCTCACCATCCACAGATACGCAGTATTTT,CASSPSTDTQYF
TRBJ2-1,NA,TRBD2,TRBV4-1,15,TGCGCCAGCTCCCCCCACCCGGGACTAGCTTCTGAGCAGTTCTTC,CASSPHPGLASEQFF
TRBJ2-7,NA,NA,TRBV13,16,TGTGCCAGCAGCTTAGACCGGAACGCCCCATATTACGAGCAGTACTTC,CASSLDRNAPYYEQYF
TRBJ1-5,few,NA,TRBV19,14,TGTGCCAGTAGTATCCGGGACACCAATCAGCCCCAGCATTTT,CASSIRDTNQPQHF
TRBJ2-1,NA,NA,TRBV2,11,TGTGCCAGCAGTGGGTTCAATGAGCAGTTCTTC,CASSGFNEQFF
TRBJ1-1,NA,NA,TRBV5-6,12,TGTGCCAGCAGCTTGGGAGTCCTAGGGGCTTTCTTT,CASSLGVLGAFF
TRBJ2-1,NA,TRBD1,TRBV27,15,TGTGCCAGCAGTTATGAGGGACAGGGGGCGAGTGAGCAGTTCTTC,CASSYEGQGASEQFF
TRBJ2-2,NA,TRBD2,TRBV27,13,TGTGCCAGCAAGCTAGCGGGAACCGGAAAGCTGTTTTTT,CASKLAGTGKLFF
TRBJ2-3,once,TRBD2,TRBV7-6,16,TGTGCCAGCAGCTTAAGGGGGACTAGAGCCTCAGATACGCAGTATTTT,CASSLRGTRASDTQYF
TRBJ2-7,NA,NA,TRBV29-1,11,TGCAGCGTTGAGAGGGGCCTCGAGCAGTACTTC,CSVERGLEQYF
TRBJ1-2,NA,TRBD1,TRBV9,15,TGTGCCAGCAGCGCAAACGGACAGGGGACCTATGGCTACACCTTC,CASSANGQGTYGYTF
TRBJ2-2,NA,NA,TRBV7-9,12,TGTGCCAGCAGCAACGTGCAGGACGGGGGGTTTTTT,CASSNVQDGGFF
TRBJ1-5,few,TRBD1,TRBV19,15,TGTGCCAGTAGTACCACGCGGAACAGGGGTCAGCCCCAGCATTTT,CASSTTRNRGQPQHF
TRBJ2-7,few,TRBD1,TRBV11-2,15,TGTGCCAGCAGCTCCGATGGGACAGGGGTTTACGAGCAGTACTTC,CASSSDGTGVYEQYF
TRBJ2-1,NA,NA,TRBV19,15,TGTGCCAGTAGTATTGGAGGGAACTCCTACAATGAGCAGTTCTTC,CASSIGGNSYNEQFF
TRBJ2-5,once,NA,TRBV19,17,TGTGCCAGTAGTATAGTGTTTGGTGGCCTTCTCCAAGAGACCCAGTACTTC,CASSIVFGGLLQETQYF
TRBJ2-7,NA,TRBD2,TRBV7-2,14,TGTGCCAGCAGCTTAGGACTAGCGAGCTACGAGCAGTACTTC,CASSLGLASYEQYF
TRBJ2-5,once,NA,TRBV7-9,12,TGTGCCAGCAGCTTAGAACGAGAGACCCAGTACTTC,CASSLERETQYF
TRBJ1-6,NA,NA,TRBV7-6,13,TGTGCCAGCAGCCCGGGCATACGCACACCCCTCCACTTT,CASSPGIRTPLHF
TRBJ1-5,NA,NA,TRBV28,19,TGTGCCAGCAGTCGGTTAACACAGGGTCCGGAGGGGAGCAATCAGCCCCAGCATTTT,CASSRLTQGPEGSNQPQHF
TRBJ2-1,NA,TRBD2,TRBV7-9,15,TGTGCCAGCAGCTTAAAAGCGGGAGTCCACAATGAGCAGTTCTTC,CASSLKAGVHNEQFF
TRBJ1-5,NA,NA,TRBV28,14,TGTGCCAGCAGTTCGCGGGTGCGGGGTCAGCCCCAGCATTTT,CASSSRVRGQPQHF
TRBJ1-1,NA,NA,TRBV27,16,TGTGCCAGCAGTCCCTCCTTGGGAGACCGAAACACTGAAGCTTTCTTT,CASSPSLGDRNTEAFF
TRBJ1-1,once,NA,TRBV5-5,15,TGTGCCAGCAGCGTGGAGGGCCTAATGAACACTGAAGCTTTCTTT,CASSVEGLMNTEAFF
TRBJ1-4,NA,NA,TRBV5-5,13,TGTGCCAGCAGCTTCCAGGGCGAGGGGAAGCTGTTTTTT,CASSFQGEGKLFF
TRBJ1-4,NA,NA,TRBV6-5,16,TGTGCCAGCAGTTACTCGACCTCCGGGTCAGGCGAAAAACTGTTTTTT,CASSYSTSGSGEKLFF
TRBJ2-7,NA,TRBD1,TRBV28,14,TGTGCCAGCAGTTTCGGGACAGGAGCCTACGAGCAGTACTTC,CASSFGTGAYEQYF
TRBJ2-7,NA,NA,TRBV2,11,TGTGCCAGCAGTCCAGACTACGAGCAGTACTTC,CASSPDYEQYF
TRBJ1-4,NA,NA,TRBV7-9,16,TGTGCCAGCAGTACCCCGGGGACCTTAGGAAATGAAAAACTGTTTTTT,CASSTPGTLGNEKLFF
TRBJ2-2,NA,NA,TRBV7-9,13,TGTGCCAGCAGCAACCCGAGGGCCGGGGAGCTGTTTTTT,CASSNPRAGELFF
TRBJ1-5,NA,TRBD1,TRBV14,14,TGTGCCAGCAGCTACGGGACAGCCGACGATGCCCAGCATTTT,CASSYGTADDAQHF
TRBJ1-1,NA,NA,TRBV9,19,TGTGCCAGCAGCGTATCGTCGTCGGTTAGGTGGGGCTACAACACTGAAGCTTTCTTT,CASSVSSSVRWGYNTEAFF
TRBJ1-4,few,NA,TRBV4-1,15,TGCGCCAGCAGCCAAGCCCCGGGGTCCTCCGGAAAACTGTTTTTT,CASSQAPGSSGKLFF